This T cell receptor beta chain was documented in a study of cytomegalovirus exposure and HLA in healthy donors. V gave up 4 bases and J gave up 9 bases; unmatched junction bases: 3. The CDR3 covers 12 residues. CDR1 MNHNY and CDR2 SVGAGI come from the germline V gene (reference sequence). 13 Jbeta primers and 60 Vbeta primers were used for the PCR. The table came from immunoSEQ multiplex PCR; TCRdb's copy has only in-frame clones and leaves some out. The repertoire holds about 200,000 clones, with around 79% as singletons. The chain employs TRBV6-6 and TRBJ1-3, with 7 nucleotides matching TRBD1. The material sequenced was PBMCs. The receptor was isolated from a woman younger than 45 in good health and CMV-seropositive. CDR3 sequence reads: CASSLQGSTIYF. CDR3 nucleotide sequence: TGTGCCAGCAGTTTACAGGGGAGCACCATATATTTT.